One and the same sample provided the 31 T cell receptor beta chains below, sequenced in a study of shared clonotypes between healthy human individuals. Method: immunoSEQ multiplex PCR; TCRdb's copy keeps in-frame clones and lacks some. The sample includes about 1 million clones, about 77% seen only once; the top ten take nearly 1.5%. Sequenced input: memory CD4+ T cells sorted from blood. Subset indicated: CD45RA-negative fraction. Source of these receptors: a man between 18 and 29 years old in good health.

The chain combines TRBV7-2 with TRBJ2-7; no clear D. Germline V lookup: CDR1 SGHTA, CDR2 FQGNSA. The CDR3 covers 13 residues. V lost 2 bases and J 0 bases, leaving 5 bases between the germline ends. The CDR3 is CASSLSHSYEQYF. The CDR3 DNA reads TGTGCCAGCAGCTTATCACACTCCTACGAGCAGTACTTC.

This sequence joins TRBV6-6 and TRBJ2-7; 7 bases are shared with TRBD1. This CDR3 is 15 amino acids long. V shed 5 bases, J shed 2 bases, and the junction held 9 bases outside the gene matches. Germline CDR1 reads MNHNY; CDR2 reads SVGAGI (reference sequence). CDR3 region: CASSQGQPGPYEQYF. In nucleotides, the CDR3 is TGTGCCAGCAGTCAGGGACAGCCGGGGCCCTACGAGCAGTACTTC.

The chain employs TRBV9 and TRBJ2-7; tentatively, D is TRBD1 or TRBD2 (5 bases each). Between the trimmed V and J ends, which lost 1 base and 4 bases, there was a span of 15 bases. CDR3 length: 15 residues. The germline CDR1 and CDR2 sequences are SGDLS and YYNGEE. The CDR3 DNA sequence: TGTGCCAGCAGCGTAACTGGGGGTATAGAATACGAGCAGTACTTC. Amino acid sequence: CASSVTGGIEYEQYF.

J is TRBJ2-1 and V is TRBV10-3; D tentatively fits TRBD1 or TRBD2 (5 bases each). V shed 2 bases and J shed 3 bases, with 17 bases lying between them. Germline CDR1 reads ENHRY; CDR2 reads SYGVKD. The CDR3 has 17 amino acids. The CDR3 loop is CAISEPPGGRGYNEQFF. The CDR3 DNA follows: TGTGCCATCAGTGAGCCGCCTGGGGGTAGAGGCTACAATGAGCAGTTCTTC.

The V call is TRBV7-2, the J call TRBJ2-1, with D possibly TRBD1 on 6 matching bases. Looked up from germline, CDR1 is SGHTA and CDR2 is FQGNSA. V dropped 0 bases and J dropped 6 bases, with 21 bases sitting between them. This CDR3 spans 18 amino acids. The CDR3 DNA reads as TGTGCCAGCAGCTTAGCGCTAGGGGGAACCCGACGGGGCAATGAGCAGTTCTTC. It translates to CASSLALGGTRRGNEQFF.

V is TRBV5-1 and J is TRBJ1-3; D not resolved. V was cut by 5 bases and J by 4 bases, with 13 bases left in between. Germline V lookup: CDR1 SGHRS, CDR2 YFSETQ. The CDR3 is made up of 14 amino acids. The CDR3 is CASSPAGDGNTIYF. For the CDR3, the DNA is TGCGCCAGCAGTCCCGCGGGAGACGGAAACACCATATATTTT.

The chain uses TRBV11-2 and TRBJ2-3; 11 nucleotides line up with TRBD2. Germline V CDR1 and CDR2: SGHAT, FQNNGV. The J segment lost 4 bases and the V segment lost 8 bases, leaving 8 bases of the junction unmatched. There are 15 residues in the CDR3. The CDR3 DNA sequence: TGTGCCAGCTCCGGGACTAGCGGTTATCCAGATACGCAGTATTTT. Residues: CASSGTSGYPDTQYF. Combining the CDR3 with reference TRBV11-2 and TRBJ2-3 gives the whole variable domain EAGVAQSPRYKIIEKRQSVAFWCNPISGHATLYWYQQILGQGPKLLIQFQNNGVVDDSQLPKDRFSAERLKGVDSTLKIQPAKLEDSAVYLCASSGTSGYPDTQYFGPGTRLTVL.

Remarks on this clone: The junction departs from the called germline gene at one end, perhaps through a read error. V and J are TRBV7-7 and TRBJ2-5; 9 nucleotides match TRBD2. Per the germline V gene, CDR1 is SSHAT and CDR2 is FNYEAQ (reference sequence). CDR3 length: 15 residues. The CDR3 nucleotides read TGTGCTAGCAGCTTAGACCTAGCGGGAATCGGGACCCAGTACTTC. It translates to CASSLDLAGIGTQYF.

The chain joins TRBV6-1 to TRBJ1-2; the match to TRBD1 covers 7 bases. Germline lookup yields CDR1 MNHNS and CDR2 SASEGT. J lost 4 bases, V lost 1 base, and 6 bases had no gene match. The CDR3 totals 15 residues. This CDR3 is CASSEEGDSFYGYTF. The DNA for the CDR3 is TGTGCCAGCAGTGAAGAGGGGGACAGCTTCTATGGCTACACCTTC.

The gene calls are TRBV5-5 and TRBJ2-3, with TRBD2 as a possible D gene (7 bases). CDR3 length equals 12 residues. Germline CDR1 SGHKS, CDR2 YYEKEE (reference sequence). Trimming shortened V by 4 bases and J by 7 bases, and 10 bases separated the two germline ends. CDR3 protein: CASSRGGNTQYF. The CDR3 DNA sequence: TGTGCCAGCAGCCGCGGGGGCAATACGCAGTATTTT.

The genes are TRBV18 and TRBJ1-3; weak D call: TRBD1 (5 bases). Germline CDR1 is KGHSH and CDR2 is LQKENI. Deletions cut 6 bases from V and 0 bases from J, with 15 bases between. CDR3 length equals 16 residues. For the CDR3, the DNA is TGTGCCAGCTCCCCCGAACAGGTTCCCTCTGGAAACACCATATATTTT. It specifies CASSPEQVPSGNTIYF.

This chain joins TRBV5-1 and TRBJ2-2; 8 bases map to TRBD2. The CDR3 is 17 amino acids. Germline V gene lookup returns CDR1 SGHRS and CDR2 YFSETQ. V lost 6 bases and J lost 4; bases outside the gene matches: 14. The CDR3 DNA sequence: TGCGCCAGCACCTACGTTAGCGGGATGAGGAGCACCGGGGAGCTGTTTTTT. Translation: CASTYVSGMRSTGELFF.

The sample holds one count of this clone. The chain links TRBV30 to TRBJ2-3; TRBD1 agrees at 11 bases. The J segment lost 3 bases and the V segment lost 8 bases, leaving 4 bases of the junction unmatched. Germline CDR1 reads GTSNPN; CDR2 reads SVGIG (reference sequence). This CDR3 is built from 13 residues. CDR3 in DNA: TGTGCCCGGACAGGGGGCGCGACAGATACGCAGTATTTT. Encoded protein: CARTGGATDTQYF. The complete variable domain, with remaining parts taken from reference TRBV30 and TRBJ2-3, reads SQTIHQWPATLVQPVGSPLSLECTVEGTSNPNLYWYRQAAGRGLQLLFYSVGIGQISSEVPQNLSASRPQDRQFILSSKKLLLSDSGFYLCARTGGATDTQYFGPGTRLTVL.

This chain links TRBV6-1 with TRBJ1-6; D is ambiguous. Trimming removed 0 bases from V and 8 bases from J, with 8 bases in between. The CDR3 loop spans 14 amino acids. Germline V gives CDR1 MNHNS, CDR2 SASEGT. CDR3 region: CASSEAVTHSPLHF. The CDR3 DNA reads as TGTGCCAGCAGTGAAGCGGTGACCCATTCACCCCTCCACTTT.

DNA for the CDR3: TGTGCCAGCAGTGGCACTACCGATGGTGAGCAGTTCTTC. Translation gives CASSGTTDGEQFF. V usage is TRBV2 and J usage is TRBJ2-1; no definite D call. Trimming cost V 4 bases and J 9 bases, with 13 bases left between them. The germline V gene has CDR1 SNHLY and CDR2 FYNNEI. The CDR3 is 13 residues long.

The rearrangement links TRBV30 to TRBJ1-2; 7 bases fit TRBD1. The CDR3 totals 13 residues. Germline values: CDR1 GTSNPN, CDR2 SVGIG (reference sequence). Losses at the gene ends were 1 base for V and 7 bases for J; bases not matched to a gene: 6. As DNA, the CDR3 is TGTGCCTGGAGTGCTGGGACAGTATCTGGCTACACCTTC. Translated, it gives CAWSAGTVSGYTF.

The V call is TRBV6-6, the J call TRBJ2-3; possibly TRBD2 for D (5 bases). The CDR3 is 15 residues long. The germline V gene has CDR1 MNHNY and CDR2 SVGAGI (reference sequence). V shed 7 bases and J shed 1 base, with 15 bases lying between them. CDR3 DNA: TGTGCCAGCATTGAGGGTGTGTGGGGCACAGATACGCAGTATTTT. Translating gives CASIEGVWGTDTQYF.

The J gene is TRBJ1-2, the V gene TRBV7-9; maybe TRBD1 (5 bases). V lost 4 bases to trimming and J lost 5 bases, with 14 bases between them. Germline lookup yields CDR1 SEHNR and CDR2 FQNEAQ (reference sequence). The CDR3 extends over 14 amino acids. CDR3 loop: CASSSITGSYGYTF. The CDR3 nucleotides read TGTGCCAGCAGCTCCATCACAGGCTCTTATGGCTACACCTTC.

The sample holds one count of this clone. The V gene is TRBV7-8, the J gene TRBJ2-7; D call uncertain. Between the trimmed V and J ends, which lost 6 bases and 3 bases, there was a span of 12 bases. Germline-derived CDR1 and CDR2 are SGHVS and FQNEAQ. The CDR3 spans 13 residues. CDR3 sequence (DNA): TGTGCCAGCAGGTACGAAACGGACTACGAGCAGTACTTC. As protein: CASRYETDYEQYF.

The CDR3 DNA reads as TGTGCCACCAGCAGTGAAGACAGGGCCTGGAACTATGGCTACACCTTC. Translated, it gives CATSSEDRAWNYGYTF. This chain connects TRBV15 to TRBJ1-2; 7 positions agree with TRBD1. This CDR3 has 16 residues. The V gene end was trimmed by 3 bases and the J gene end by 2 bases; junction bases not matched to a gene: 9. Germline V gives CDR1 LNHNV, CDR2 YYDKDF (reference sequence).

This clone was detected once. The V gene is TRBV9, the J gene TRBJ2-1, with D unresolved. V lost 0 bases and J lost 0, with 7 bases in between. This CDR3 is 15 amino acids long. The V gene's germline CDR1 is SGDLS and CDR2 YYNGEE. DNA for the CDR3: TGTGCCAGCAGCGTAGCGAAGAGCTCCTACAATGAGCAGTTCTTC. It yields the protein CASSVAKSSYNEQFF.

The genes are TRBV11-2 and TRBJ2-7; the D is unclear. Germline CDR1 SGHAT, CDR2 FQNNGV. The CDR3 runs to 13 residues. V lost 3 bases and J 6 bases, leaving 12 bases between the germline ends. The CDR3 sequence: CASSLKSASEQYF. The CDR3 DNA reads as TGTGCCAGCAGCTTGAAGTCAGCCAGCGAGCAGTACTTC.

The chain joins TRBV5-1 to TRBJ1-1; no clear D gene. The V gene lost 0 bases and the J gene lost 10 bases, with 16 bases spanning the gap. CDR3 size: 14 residues. The V gene's germline CDR1 is SGHRS and CDR2 YFSETQ. The chain's CDR3 is CASSLVGQLFGAFF. The CDR3 DNA reads as TGCGCCAGCAGCTTGGTCGGCCAATTGTTCGGAGCTTTCTTT.

The rearrangement joins TRBV6-5 to TRBJ2-1, with TRBD2 matching over 7 bases. This CDR3 has 13 residues. The germline V gene has CDR1 MNHEY and CDR2 SVGAGI. Germline trimming cut 0 bases from V and 10 bases from J; bases unmatched to any gene: 3. DNA of the CDR3: TGTGCCAGCAGTTACTCGGTGCGGGAGGAGCAGTTCTTC. It encodes CASSYSVREEQFF.

The chain carries TRBV6-5 and TRBJ2-4; D perhaps matches TRBD1 (6 bases). The V gene lost 5 bases and the J gene lost 15 bases, with 20 bases spanning the gap. The CDR3 has 13 residues. Germline loops: CDR1 MNHEY, CDR2 SVGAGI. Here the CDR3 reads CASSRGQLQNWYF. Here the CDR3 DNA reads TGTGCCAGCAGTCGAGGACAGCTCCAGAACTGGTACTTC.

The rearrangement uses TRBV7-2 and TRBJ1-3; 7 positions agree with TRBD1. This CDR3 has 15 residues. V lost 2 bases and J lost 3; bases outside the gene matches: 4. CDR1 and CDR2 from the germline V gene are SGHTA and FQGNSA. The CDR3: CASSLKGGLGNTIYF. Written as DNA, the CDR3 is TGTGCCAGCAGCTTAAAAGGGGGCCTTGGAAACACCATATATTTT.

In the case of this clone: Other DNA sequences of this sample code for an identical CDR3. The chain is built from TRBV5-4 and TRBJ2-7, with D unresolved. In germline, CDR1 is SGHNT, CDR2 YYREEE (reference sequence). The CDR3 runs to 13 residues. Trimming removed 0 bases from V and 3 bases from J, with 7 bases in between. CDR3 region: CASSLGAGYEQYF. CDR3 DNA sequence: TGTGCCAGCAGCTTGGGGGCAGGCTACGAGCAGTACTTC.

This clone appeared a few times. The gene calls are TRBV5-6 and TRBJ2-7; D gene ambiguous. Trimming cost V 6 bases and J 5 bases, with 9 bases left between them. The CDR3 runs 11 residues. Germline V CDR1 and CDR2: SGHDT, YYEEEE. CDR3 amino acids: CASTSAHEQYF. The CDR3 coding sequence is TGTGCCAGCACCTCGGCCCACGAGCAGTACTTC.

CDR3 region: CASSLGDRGYGTDTQYF. For the CDR3, the DNA is TGTGCCAGCAGTTTAGGGGACAGGGGATATGGCACAGATACGCAGTATTTT. The chain has TRBV27 and TRBJ2-3; 10 nucleotides agree with TRBD1. Trimming removed 2 bases from V and 1 base from J; junction bases left unmatched: 6. The CDR3 runs to 17 residues. Germline values: CDR1 MNHEY, CDR2 SMNVEV (reference sequence).

V is TRBV5-1 and J is TRBJ1-2; TRBD1 aligns across 8 bases. Trimming cost V 4 bases and J 4 bases; bases outside gene matches: 6. The CDR3 length is 14 residues. Germline V gene data show CDR1 as SGHRS and CDR2 as YFSETQ. CDR3 sequence: CASSGQGMAYGYTF. CDR3 nucleotide sequence: TGCGCCAGCAGCGGACAGGGTATGGCCTATGGCTACACCTTC.

In nucleotides, the CDR3 is TGTGCCAGTAGTTGGTATTATAGCAATCAGCCCCAGCATTTT. It is translated as CASSWYYSNQPQHF. The chain combines TRBV19 with TRBJ1-5; D unclear. The V gene's germline CDR1 is LNHDA and CDR2 SQIVND (reference sequence). The CDR3 totals 14 residues. Trimming removed 5 bases at V and 0 bases at J, with 8 bases between.